These 2 T cell receptor beta chains share one sample of origin, sequenced in a study of blood T cell repertoires in COVID-19. Here immunoSEQ multiplex PCR was the method, and the copy in TCRdb shows in-frame clones only, minus some. The sample consists of just over 250,000 clones, 87% of them appearing once. Sequenced sample: peripheral blood. These receptors were collected from a woman in her forties or fifties with acute or convalescent COVID-19.

This chain connects TRBV7-3 to TRBJ2-3, with 9 nucleotides matching TRBD2. The CDR3 is made up of 18 amino acids. The germline CDR1 and CDR2 sequences are SGHTA and FQGTGA. Trimming removed 0 bases from V and 6 bases from J; junction bases left unmatched: 13. The CDR3 sequence: CASSLTAGGLAIRDTQYF. The CDR3 nucleotides read TGTGCCAGCAGCTTAACAGCGGGGGGACTAGCAATCAGGGATACGCAGTATTTT.

The chain combines TRBV5-4 with TRBJ2-2; 10 positions match TRBD1. CDR3 length: 17 residues. The ends lost 4 bases at V and 3 bases at J; junction bases unmatched: 9. CDR1 and CDR2 (germline): SGHNT, YYREEE (reference sequence). CDR3 bases: TGTGCCAGCAGCAGGGGGAGGGGACAGGGGTACACCGGGGAGCTGTTTTTT. Translated, it gives CASSRGRGQGYTGELFF.